This entry concerns a single T cell receptor (beta chain). Trimming removed 4 bases from V and 2 bases from J; junction bases left unmatched: 1. The CDR3 has 13 amino acids. Germline assignment: CDR1 WSHSY and CDR2 SAAADI. Study processing details: How many nucleated cells were present was estimated from reference gene primer amplification. Here immunoSEQ multiplex PCR was the method, and the copy in TCRdb shows in-frame clones only, minus some. Clone size and V and J calls were adopted from that table, with D and trimming inferred from the DNA. There are roughly 250,000 clones in the sample; approximately 79% occur only once, and roughly 4.2% lies in the top ten. The data were taken from a study of blood T cell repertoires in COVID-19. Background on the study: Acute and convalescent COVID-19 specimens originated in the United States, Italy and Spain. Sources were T cells, B-cell-depleted T cells, or PBMCs; the material itself was cDNA or gDNA.

The V gene is TRBV10-2, the J gene TRBJ2-5; TRBD2 agrees at 7 bases. This TCR came from a woman between 40 and 50 years old with active or convalescent COVID-19. Sequenced material: peripheral blood. This chain's CDR3 is CASSGTRQETQYF. The CDR3 DNA follows: TGCGCCAGCAGTGGGACTAGACAAGAGACCCAGTACTTC.